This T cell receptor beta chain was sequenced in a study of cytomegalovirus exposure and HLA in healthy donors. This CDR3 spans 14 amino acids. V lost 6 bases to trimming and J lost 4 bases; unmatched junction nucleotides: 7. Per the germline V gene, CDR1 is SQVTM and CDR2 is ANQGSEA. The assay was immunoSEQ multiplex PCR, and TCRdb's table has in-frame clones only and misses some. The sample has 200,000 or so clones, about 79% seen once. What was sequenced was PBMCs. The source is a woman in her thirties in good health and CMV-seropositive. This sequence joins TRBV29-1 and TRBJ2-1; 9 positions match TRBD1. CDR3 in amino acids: CSVGDRGEYNEQFF. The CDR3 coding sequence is TGCAGCGTGGGCGACAGGGGGGAGTACAATGAGCAGTTCTTC.